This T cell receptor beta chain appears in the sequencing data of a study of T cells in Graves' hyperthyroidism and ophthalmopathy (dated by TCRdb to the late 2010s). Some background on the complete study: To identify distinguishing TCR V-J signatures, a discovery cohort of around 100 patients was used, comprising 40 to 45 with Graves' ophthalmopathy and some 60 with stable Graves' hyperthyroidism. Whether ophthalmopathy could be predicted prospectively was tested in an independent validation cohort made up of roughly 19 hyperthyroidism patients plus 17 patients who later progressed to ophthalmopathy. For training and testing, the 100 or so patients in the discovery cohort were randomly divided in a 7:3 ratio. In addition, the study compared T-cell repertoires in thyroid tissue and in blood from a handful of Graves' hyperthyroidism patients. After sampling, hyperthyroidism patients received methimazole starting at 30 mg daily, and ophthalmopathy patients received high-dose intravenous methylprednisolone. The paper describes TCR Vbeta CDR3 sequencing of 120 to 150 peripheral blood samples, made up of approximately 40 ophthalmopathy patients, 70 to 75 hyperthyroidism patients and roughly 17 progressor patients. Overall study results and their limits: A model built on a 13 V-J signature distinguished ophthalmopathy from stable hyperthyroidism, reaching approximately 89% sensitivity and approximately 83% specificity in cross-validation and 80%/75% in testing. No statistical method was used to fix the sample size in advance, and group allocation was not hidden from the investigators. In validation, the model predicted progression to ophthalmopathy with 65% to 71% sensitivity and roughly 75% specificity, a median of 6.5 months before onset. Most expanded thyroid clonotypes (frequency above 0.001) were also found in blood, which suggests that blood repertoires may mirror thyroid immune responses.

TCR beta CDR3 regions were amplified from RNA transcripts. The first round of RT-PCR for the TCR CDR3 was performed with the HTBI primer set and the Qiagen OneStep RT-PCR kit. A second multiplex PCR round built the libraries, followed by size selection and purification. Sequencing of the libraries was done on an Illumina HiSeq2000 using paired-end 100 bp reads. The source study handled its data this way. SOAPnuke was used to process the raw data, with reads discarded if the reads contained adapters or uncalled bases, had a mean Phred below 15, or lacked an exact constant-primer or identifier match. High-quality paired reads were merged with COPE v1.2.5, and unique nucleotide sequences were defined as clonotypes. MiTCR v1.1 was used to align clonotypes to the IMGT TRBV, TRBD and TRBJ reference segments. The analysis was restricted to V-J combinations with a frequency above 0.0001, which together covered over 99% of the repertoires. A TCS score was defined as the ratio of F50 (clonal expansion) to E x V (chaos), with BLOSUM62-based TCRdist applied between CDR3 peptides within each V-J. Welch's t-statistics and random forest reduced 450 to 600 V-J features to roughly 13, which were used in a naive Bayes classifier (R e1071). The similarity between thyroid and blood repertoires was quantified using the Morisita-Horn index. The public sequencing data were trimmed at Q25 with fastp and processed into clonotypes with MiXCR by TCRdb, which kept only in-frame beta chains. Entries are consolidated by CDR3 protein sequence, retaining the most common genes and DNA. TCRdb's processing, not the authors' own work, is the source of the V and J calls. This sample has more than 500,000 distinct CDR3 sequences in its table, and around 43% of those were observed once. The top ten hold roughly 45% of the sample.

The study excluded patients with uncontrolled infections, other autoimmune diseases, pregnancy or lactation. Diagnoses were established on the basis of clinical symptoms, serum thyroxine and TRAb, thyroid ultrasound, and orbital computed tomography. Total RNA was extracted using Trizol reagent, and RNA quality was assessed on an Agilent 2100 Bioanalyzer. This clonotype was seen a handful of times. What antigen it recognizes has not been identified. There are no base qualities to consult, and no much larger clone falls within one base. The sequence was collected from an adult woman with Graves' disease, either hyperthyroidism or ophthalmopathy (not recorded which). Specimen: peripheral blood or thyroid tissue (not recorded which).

The sequence in DNA is TGTGCCATCAGGGCGGAGAGAGGCACTGAAGCTTTCTTT. Its protein is CAIRAERGTEAFF. This chain is built from TRBV10-3 and TRBJ1-1; the D gene cannot be named for sure. Relative to germline, V is 6 bases shorter and J is 4 bases shorter, with 12 bases between their ends. The germline V gene yields ENHRY for CDR1 and SYGVKD for CDR2. The CDR3 covers 13 residues, taking in both the cysteine and the phenylalanine. Here the CDR3 DNA is all that survives: 39 bases in frame from base 1.